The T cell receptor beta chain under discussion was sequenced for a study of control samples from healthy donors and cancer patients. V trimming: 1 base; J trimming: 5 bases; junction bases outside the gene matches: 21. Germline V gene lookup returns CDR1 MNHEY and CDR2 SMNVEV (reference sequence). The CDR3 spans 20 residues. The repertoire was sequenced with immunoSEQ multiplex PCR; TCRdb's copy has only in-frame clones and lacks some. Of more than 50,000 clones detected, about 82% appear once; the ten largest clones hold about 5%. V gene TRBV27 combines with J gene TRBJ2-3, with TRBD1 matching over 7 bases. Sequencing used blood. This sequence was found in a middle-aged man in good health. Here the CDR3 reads CASSLLGSFRDRVSEDTQYF. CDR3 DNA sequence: TGTGCCAGCAGTTTATTAGGGTCGTTTCGAGACAGGGTTTCGGAAGATACGCAGTATTTT.